The present TCR beta chain was sequenced within a study of neoadjuvant anti-PD-1 for oral cavity cancer (dated by TCRdb to the early 2020s). General notes on the study: Patients mostly received three to four biweekly doses of nivolumab at 3 mg/kg before curative-intent surgical resection. A fourth nivolumab dose was given around day 43 to patients without progression, and definitive surgical resection was performed in those patients on days 50-56. There were roughly 11 patients in the parent correlative cohort, and the response rate was around 30%. Patients with complete response, partial response or stable disease by RECIST 1.1 were defined as responders, whereas patients with progression were defined as non-responders. What the study reported, not specific to this receptor: Higher pretreatment blood Treg/Th17 ratios correlated with higher pretreatment blood TCRbeta clonality and lower post-treatment tumor TCRbeta clonality. After neoadjuvant nivolumab, significantly higher T cell clonality (Gini index) was found within PBMCs in non-responders than in responders. The TCR analyses had only a few patients in each response group, and the authors called for validation in larger cohorts.

Worth noting for this clone: Its antigen remains unidentified. It has no much larger one-base neighbor in the sample; base qualities were not kept.

Sample time point, as interpreted from the label and publication: before neoadjuvant nivolumab. The patients had newly diagnosed stage II-IVA oral cavity squamous cell carcinoma and had not received any prior systemic or radiation treatment. The cohort was composed of patients with HPV-negative, locally advanced oral cavity squamous cell carcinoma. No culture maintenance or expansion was done, as the peripheral blood mononuclear cells went straight to analysis. The samples were obtained from a longitudinal correlative study of a single-arm phase II trial testing neoadjuvant nivolumab in oral cavity squamous cell carcinoma. Genomic DNA-based TCRbeta sequencing was performed on subject-matched pre- and post-treatment PBMCs and tumors from three responders and three non-responders. Peripheral blood mononuclear cells were collected once before nivolumab treatment and again after treatment, at the time of surgery. The Maxwell RSC DNA from Cells kit was used to extract genomic DNA from PBMCs.

PBMC libraries used mostly 450 to 500 ng of input genomic DNA for deep sequencing, with six replicates per sample. Following the manufacturer's instructions, the team built TCRbeta libraries using the immunoSEQ hsTCRbeta kit. The completed libraries were mixed into a single pool at 3 nM, then sequenced with an Illumina NovaSeq 6000 S4 flow cell. The study's processing was this. Raw data preprocessing and quality control were performed with the immunoSEQ Analyzer. The analysis was limited to productive rearrangements, and each clonotype was defined by a unique CDR3 amino acid sequence. Repertoire clonality was estimated as the Gini-Simpson index, computed with the R package tcR. Student's t test was used to compare Gini indices, while Pearson correlation assessed associations with tumor size change. What TCRdb holds here is the immuneACCESS table cut down to in-frame rearrangements. Part of the clones is not present; checked against another copy, under half of the missing clones reflect an unresolved V gene, and the others are unexplained. That table is the source of V, J and clone size, and D and trimming were worked out from the DNA. In all, the sample holds fewer than 20,000 clones, and roughly 70% of those were seen once. The top ten hold 2.6% of the sample.

This receptor was taken from a person aged 35-79 years with oral cavity squamous cell carcinoma. Sequencing used PBMCs, obtained before nivolumab (anti-PD-1) treatment.

The CDR3 protein is CASSLAGLLPYEQYF. DNA sequence: TGTGCCAGCAGCTTAGCAGGTCTATTACCCTACGAGCAGTACTTC. Rearrangement joined TRBV5-6 to TRBJ2-7, with the D gene uncertain. Reading from cysteine to phenylalanine, the CDR3 counts 15 amino acids. Only the CDR3 DNA stays, 45 bases, in frame from base 1. V loses 2 bases of germline sequence and J loses 2 bases, and the interval between the two ends is 14 bases. CDR1 and CDR2 are drawn from the germline V gene: SGHDT, YYEEEE. With the portions outside the CDR3 filled from the reference TRBV5-6 and TRBJ2-7 genes, the complete variable region becomes DAGVTQSPTHLIKTRGQQVTLRCSPKSGHDTVSWYQQALGQGPQFIFQYYEEEERQRGNFPDRFSGHQFPNYSSELNVNALLLGDSALYLCASSLAGLLPYEQYFGPGTRLTVT.